These 26 T cell receptor beta chains share one sample of origin, sequenced in a study of blood T cell repertoires in COVID-19 (dated by TCRdb to 2020 to 2022). Library method: the immunoSEQ multiplex PCR assay. What TCRdb holds here is the immuneACCESS table cut down to in-frame rearrangements. Part of the clones is not present; checked against another copy, under half of the missing clones reflect an unresolved V gene, and the others are unexplained. The sample data list more than 350,000 clones, and 75% to 90% of these were observed just once. Together, the top ten hold around 1% of the sample. What was sequenced was PBMCs or T cells enriched from blood (not recorded which). Every receptor here comes from a man aged 18 to 35 who had recovered from COVID-19.

DNA of the CDR3: TGTGCCAGCTCACCAGAACACCCAAACTATGGCTACACCTTC. Translated: CASSPEHPNYGYTF. V is TRBV18 and J is TRBJ1-2; unclear D gene. V was pared by 2 bases and J by 2 bases, with 9 bases between. The CDR3 runs to 14 residues. Germline-derived CDR1 and CDR2 are KGHSH and LQKENI.

This sequence joins TRBV7-2 and TRBJ2-1; D possibly corresponds to TRBD1 (6 bases). The length of the CDR3 is 18 residues. Germline CDR1 reads SGHTA; CDR2 reads FQGNSA. V lost 0 bases, J lost 1 base, and 16 bases lay in between. The CDR3 nucleotides read TGTGCCAGCAGCTTAGCGGCTGCGGCAGGGGAATCCTACAATGAGCAGTTCTTC. This translates into CASSLAAAAGESYNEQFF.

J is TRBJ1-5 and V is TRBV20-1; the D gene is possibly TRBD1 (5 bases). Germline V CDR1 and CDR2: DFQATT, SNEGSKA (reference sequence). This CDR3 has 11 residues. The V and J ends lost 4 bases and 8 bases respectively, with 9 bases between them. This CDR3 reads CSATAGKPQHF. CDR3 coding DNA: TGCAGTGCTACCGCAGGGAAGCCCCAGCATTTT.

The chain combines TRBV5-1 with TRBJ1-1; D perhaps matches TRBD1 (5 bases). Germline V gives CDR1 SGHRS, CDR2 YFSETQ. The CDR3 is 13 residues long. With 3 bases removed from V and 2 bases from J, the gap between germline ends came to 8 bases. In DNA, the CDR3 is TGCGCCAGCAGCTCACAGGCAAACACTGAAGCTTTCTTT. Translating it yields CASSSQANTEAFF.

The V call is TRBV6-5, the J call TRBJ2-7, with a tentative D call TRBD2 (6 bases). V gave up 6 bases and J gave up 4 bases, with 13 bases separating them. Germline values: CDR1 MNHEY, CDR2 SVGAGI. The CDR3 loop spans 13 amino acids. The chain's CDR3 is CASRRDSLYEQYF. CDR3 DNA sequence: TGTGCCAGCAGAAGGGACTCCCTTTACGAGCAGTACTTC.

The rearrangement joins TRBV5-1 to TRBJ2-5; 9 nucleotides line up with TRBD1. The CDR3 is 15 amino acids. Germline values: CDR1 SGHRS, CDR2 YFSETQ. J lost 3 bases, V lost 5 bases, and 8 bases had no gene match. The CDR3 loop is CASRKQGAWEETQYF. In DNA form, the CDR3 reads TGCGCCAGCAGAAAACAGGGGGCTTGGGAAGAGACCCAGTACTTC.

The rearrangement joins TRBV25-1 to TRBJ2-7; 8 bases agree with TRBD1. Germline CDR1 is MGHDK and CDR2 is SYGVNS. V shed 6 bases, J shed 0 bases, and the junction held 4 bases outside the gene matches. The CDR3 loop spans 14 amino acids. In nucleotides, the CDR3 is TGTGCCAGCAGCAGGACAGGGAGCTCCTACGAGCAGTACTTC. This encodes CASSRTGSSYEQYF.

This rearrangement joins TRBV11-2 to TRBJ2-4; 8 nucleotides agree with TRBD2. Germline V gene lookup returns CDR1 SGHAT and CDR2 FQNNGV. J was trimmed by 0 bases and V by 2 bases; bases with no gene match: 9. The CDR3 is made up of 18 amino acids. The CDR3 reads CASSLRFSGDLAKNIQYF. In nucleotides, the CDR3 is TGTGCCAGCAGCTTACGGTTTAGCGGGGACTTAGCCAAAAACATTCAGTACTTC.

This clone came up a few times. This chain uses TRBV9 with TRBJ1-3, with a possible D match to TRBD1 (6 bases). The germline V and J ends were trimmed by 4 bases and 0 bases, with 11 bases remaining between them. The germline V gene has CDR1 SGDLS and CDR2 YYNGEE. The CDR3 runs 15 residues. The CDR3 loop reads CASSPTGNSGNTIYF. CDR3 DNA sequence: TGTGCCAGCAGCCCGACAGGCAACTCTGGAAACACCATATATTTT.

V gene TRBV5-1 combines with J gene TRBJ2-3; TRBD2 is a possible D gene (5 bases). This CDR3 has 14 residues. V was cut by 4 bases and J by 2 bases, with 11 bases left in between. In germline, CDR1 is SGHRS, CDR2 YFSETQ. CDR3: CASSARTYTDTQYF. CDR3 in DNA: TGCGCCAGCAGCGCCAGGACTTACACAGATACGCAGTATTTT.

This sequence joins TRBV3-1 (or the pseudogene TRBV3-2) and TRBJ1-1; 11 bases map to TRBD1. Germline CDR1 LGHDT, CDR2 YNNKEL (reference sequence). The CDR3 has 21 residues. Trimming at V came to 5 bases and at J to 4 bases, leaving 24 bases not matched to a gene. CDR3 bases: TGTGCCAGCAGCTGGTGCCTGGACGGGCAAGACGGACAGGGGGCGGGCACTGAAGCTTTCTTT. Translating it yields CASSWCLDGQDGQGAGTEAFF.

This clone was seen a single time. The rearrangement links TRBV28 to TRBJ1-1, with unresolved D. Trimming left V 6 bases short and J 4 bases short, with 15 bases between. CDR3 length: 14 amino acids. Germline V gives CDR1 MDHEN, CDR2 SYDVKM. The CDR3 loop reads CASRREGSGTEAFF. In nucleotides, the CDR3 is TGTGCCAGCAGGAGGGAGGGCAGTGGCACTGAAGCTTTCTTT.

The sample holds one count of this clone. This chain joins TRBV24-1 and TRBJ2-1; 11 positions match TRBD2. CDR1 is KGHDR and CDR2 is SFDVKD in the germline V gene. The CDR3 has 16 residues. V shed 7 bases and J 7 bases; nucleotides not matched to a gene: 11. CDR3 protein: CATRGPLAGGGNEQFF. The DNA of the CDR3 is TGTGCCACCAGGGGTCCCCTAGCGGGAGGAGGGAATGAGCAGTTCTTC.

The chain employs TRBV7-3 and TRBJ2-3; D is perhaps TRBD2 (6 bases). The germline CDR1 and CDR2 sequences are SGHTA and FQGTGA. The V and J ends lost 1 base and 0 bases respectively, with 11 bases between them. This CDR3 comprises 16 residues. The DNA for the CDR3 is TGTGCCAGCAGCTTAAATACCGGAGGGAGCACAGATACGCAGTATTTT. Translated, it gives CASSLNTGGSTDTQYF.

This clone was seen only a few times. This CDR3 reads CASSLNRGQDYGYTF. In DNA, the CDR3 is TGTGCCAGCAGCTTAAACAGGGGGCAGGACTATGGCTACACCTTC. This chain joins TRBV13 and TRBJ1-2; 9 bases match TRBD1. Germline V CDR1 and CDR2: PRHDT, FYEKMQ (reference sequence). The CDR3 contains 15 residues. V lost 2 bases to trimming and J lost 3 bases; unmatched junction nucleotides: 4.

The rearrangement links TRBV5-4 to TRBJ1-2; TRBD1 agrees at 11 bases. Germline V gene sequence: CDR1 SGHNT, CDR2 YYREEE (reference sequence). CDR3 length: 16 amino acids. Unmatched junction bases numbered 13, after V lost 4 bases and J lost 8 bases. CDR3 nucleotides: TGTGCCAGCAGCCCCCAACCGGGACAGGGGGGACGGGGCTACACCTTC. Translating it yields CASSPQPGQGGRGYTF.

V is TRBV4-1 and J is TRBJ1-5; D is undetermined. The CDR3 has 15 residues. The V gene's germline CDR1 is MGHRA and CDR2 YSYEKL. V was cut by 0 bases and J by 3 bases, with 9 bases left in between. As DNA, the CDR3 is TGCGCCAGCAGCCAAGACAGAGGGAACAATCAGCCCCAGCATTTT. This gives the protein CASSQDRGNNQPQHF.

The chain links TRBV18 to TRBJ2-7; D possibly corresponds to TRBD2 (5 bases). Trimming took 2 bases from V and 7 from J, leaving 15 bases between them. The CDR3 contains 14 residues. Germline lookup yields CDR1 KGHSH and CDR2 LQKENI. The CDR3 DNA is TGTGCCAGCTCACCATTCCGGGAACCTTCGGAGCAGTACTTC. Translation: CASSPFREPSEQYF.

The V and J genes are TRBV19 and TRBJ1-5; 7 bases align to TRBD1. Germline lookup yields CDR1 LNHDA and CDR2 SQIVND (reference sequence). The CDR3 length is 18 residues. With 6 bases clipped from V and 0 bases from J, the junction kept 14 bases outside the gene matches. CDR3 in DNA: TGTGCCAGTAGCCCCGAATCCCGGGACAGTTATAGCAATCAGCCCCAGCATTTT. Translating gives CASSPESRDSYSNQPQHF.

The chain is built from TRBV12-5 and TRBJ2-1; D may be TRBD2 (6 bases). The CDR3 sequence is 15 residues long. Per germline, CDR1 LGHNT and CDR2 FRNRAP. Trimming took 2 bases from V and 14 from J, leaving 22 bases between them. The chain's CDR3 is CASGLYGKGGRREFF. DNA of the CDR3: TGTGCTAGTGGTTTGTATGGAAAGGGAGGCAGACGGGAGTTCTTC.

The J gene is TRBJ1-5, the V gene TRBV28; D is undetermined. V was clipped by 7 bases and J by 0 bases, with 13 bases between them. The CDR3 runs to 15 residues. Germline assignment: CDR1 MDHEN and CDR2 SYDVKM. The CDR3 loop is CASTNGDYSNQPQHF. CDR3 DNA sequence: TGTGCCAGCACTAATGGCGACTATAGCAATCAGCCCCAGCATTTT.

This clone was picked up one time. CDR3 sequence reads: CASSLWQGLGEQYF. CDR3 in DNA: TGTGCCAGCAGTTTGTGGCAGGGGTTAGGGGAGCAGTACTTC. The chain is built from TRBV27 and TRBJ2-7, with a possible D match to TRBD1 (6 bases). The V end lost 3 bases, the J end lost 7 bases, and 16 bases lay between the germline ends. Germline V gene data show CDR1 as MNHEY and CDR2 as SMNVEV (reference sequence). The CDR3 runs to 14 residues.

This chain uses TRBV5-4 with TRBJ2-7; 10 bases are a match to TRBD2. CDR1 is SGHNT, CDR2 YYREEE, per germline (reference sequence). J gave up 7 bases and V 4 bases, and 11 bases lay outside the gene matches. The CDR3 loop spans 15 amino acids. This chain's CDR3 is CASSLSLAGLSEQYF. For the CDR3, the DNA is TGTGCCAGCAGCCTCTCACTAGCGGGGTTGAGTGAGCAGTACTTC.

The rearrangement links TRBV5-4 to TRBJ1-2; D perhaps matches TRBD1 (5 bases). CDR1 and CDR2 from the germline V gene are SGHNT and YYREEE (reference sequence). Trimming took off 4 bases at V and 0 bases at J, with 7 bases between the two ends. The length of the CDR3 is 13 residues. This CDR3 is CASSETANYGYTF. CDR3 in DNA: TGTGCCAGCAGCGAGACAGCTAACTATGGCTACACCTTC. The full variable domain, completed using reference TRBV5-4 and TRBJ1-2, is ETGVTQSPTHLIKTRGQQVTLRCSSQSGHNTVSWYQQALGQGPQFIFQYYREEENGRGNFPPRFSGLQFPNYSSELNVNALELDDSALYLCASSETANYGYTFGSGTRLTVV.

This clone was observed a few times. This sample includes further DNA sequences coding for the same CDR3. The chain is built from TRBV2 and TRBJ1-5; tentative D call: TRBD1 (6 bases). Germline CDR1 and CDR2: SNHLY and FYNNEI. The CDR3 contains 13 residues. V was trimmed by 5 bases and J by 3 bases, leaving 8 bases between them. In nucleotides, the CDR3 is TGTGCCAGCAGTCAGGGGTACAATCAGCCCCAGCATTTT. Translating gives CASSQGYNQPQHF.

Here the CDR3 reads CASSYAGTAYGYTF. The CDR3 DNA reads as TGTGCCAGCAGTTACGCCGGGACAGCCTATGGCTACACCTTC. The gene calls are TRBV6-2 or TRBV6-3 and TRBJ1-2; 7 bases line up with TRBD1. The CDR3 loop spans 14 amino acids. J was trimmed by 4 bases and V by 2 bases; bases with no gene match: 4. Per germline, CDR1 MNHEY and CDR2 SVGEGT.